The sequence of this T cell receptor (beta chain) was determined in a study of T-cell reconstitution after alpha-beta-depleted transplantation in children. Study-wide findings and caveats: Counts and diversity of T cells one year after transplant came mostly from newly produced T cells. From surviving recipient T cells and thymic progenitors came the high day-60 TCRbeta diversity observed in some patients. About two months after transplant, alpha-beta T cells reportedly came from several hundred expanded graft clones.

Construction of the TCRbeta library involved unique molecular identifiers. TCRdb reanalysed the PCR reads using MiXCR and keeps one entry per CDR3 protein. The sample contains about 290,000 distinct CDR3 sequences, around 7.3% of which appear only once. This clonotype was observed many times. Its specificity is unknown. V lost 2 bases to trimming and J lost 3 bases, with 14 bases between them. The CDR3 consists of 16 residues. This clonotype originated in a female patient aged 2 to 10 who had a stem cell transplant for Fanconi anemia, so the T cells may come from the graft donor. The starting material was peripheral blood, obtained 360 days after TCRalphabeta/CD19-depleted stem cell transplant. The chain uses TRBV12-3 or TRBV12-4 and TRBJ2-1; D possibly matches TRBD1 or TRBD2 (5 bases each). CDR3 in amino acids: CASSLRGPARYNEQFF. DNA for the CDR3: TGTGCCAGCAGTTTAAGGGGACCCGCTCGCTACAATGAGCAGTTCTTC.